The T cell receptor beta chain under discussion was sequenced for a study of T cells in localized non-small cell lung cancer. Generated by immunoSEQ multiplex PCR, the TCRdb table keeps only in-frame clones and is missing some. The data show approximately 8,300 clones, with over 85% seen just once and around 2.5% held by the top ten. This clone was seen just once. Germline V gives CDR1 MNHEY, CDR2 SMNVEV (reference sequence). The CDR3 loop spans 14 amino acids. Trimming took 3 bases from V and 4 from J, leaving 10 bases between them. This sample comprised peripheral blood, obtained before any cancer treatment. The origin of this receptor is a female donor at least 60 years old with stage II squamous cell lung carcinoma. J is TRBJ2-1 and V is TRBV27, with D maybe TRBD1 (5 bases). The CDR3 region is CASSLVGVYNEQFF. DNA of the CDR3: TGTGCCAGCAGTTTGGTAGGGGTTTACAATGAGCAGTTCTTC.